This entry is about one TCR beta chain. Its antigen is unknown. Unmatched junction bases numbered 7, after V lost 9 bases and J lost 1 base. Germline CDR1 reads MNHEY; CDR2 reads SMNVEV (reference sequence). The CDR3 runs 14 residues. This sample stems from a study of graft-versus-host responses after intestinal transplantation. The wider study: Among the recipients, all got anti-thymocyte globulin induction and then tacrolimus and steroids for around three years. Study results and limitations: Allografts from individuals with graft-donor T cell macrochimerism displayed high graft-versus-host to host-versus-graft clonal ratios. Declining HvG levels early post-transplant were linked to peak circulating GvH clone levels. Some GvH clones appeared in ileal mucosa or blood before recipient bone marrow.

Using immunoSEQ multiplex PCR, the repertoire was profiled, and TCRdb retains in-frame clones only, with some absent. The sample includes tens of thousands of clones, about 93% of them seen just once. Specimen: unstimulated CD8+ T cells sorted from spleen or lymph node cells, collected before intestinal transplant. The chain combines TRBV27 with TRBJ1-1, with 8 bases fitting TRBD1. The clonotype comes from a human donor who received an intestinal transplant. The CDR3, as DNA: TGTGCCAGTACGCCAGGGGGCAGGAACACTGAAGCTTTCTTT. Its translation: CASTPGGRNTEAFF.